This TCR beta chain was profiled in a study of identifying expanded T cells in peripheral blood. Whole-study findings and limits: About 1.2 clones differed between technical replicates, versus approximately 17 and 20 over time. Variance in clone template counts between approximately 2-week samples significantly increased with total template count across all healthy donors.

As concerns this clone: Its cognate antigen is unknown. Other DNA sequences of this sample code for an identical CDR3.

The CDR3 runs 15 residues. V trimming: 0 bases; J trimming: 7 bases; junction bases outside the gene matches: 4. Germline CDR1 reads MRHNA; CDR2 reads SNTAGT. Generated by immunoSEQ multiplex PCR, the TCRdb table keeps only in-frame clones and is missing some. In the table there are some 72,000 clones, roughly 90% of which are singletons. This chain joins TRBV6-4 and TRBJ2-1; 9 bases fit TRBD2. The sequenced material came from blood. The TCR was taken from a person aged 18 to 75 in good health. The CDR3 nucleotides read TGTGCCAGCAGTGACTCAGCGGGAGGTTCGAATGAGCAGTTCTTC. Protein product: CASSDSAGGSNEQFF.